Listed below are T cell receptor beta chains from one sample, sequenced in a study of sequential checkpoint blockade in melanoma. Produced via immunoSEQ multiplex PCR; TCRdb's table is partial and in-frame only. This table has 25,000 to 35,000 clones, 65% to 85% appearing once. Material: CD8+ T cells sorted from blood (inferred from file names), obtained from a patient given nivolumab and ipilimumab in sequence. These receptors were taken from a human donor with melanoma. The CDR3 runs from the conserved cysteine through the conserved F or W. Each record gives: J gene, clone size, D gene, V gene, CDR3 length, CDR3 DNA, CDR3 protein. The D gene is left open where the match is weak. A row's size may be missing; if present it is once, few, many or a size class.

J: TRBJ2-1
size: NA
D: TRBD2
V: TRBV4-3
length: 17
DNA: TGCGCCAGCAGCCAAGACTCCGCCGGGACTAACTACAATGAGCAGTTCTTC
CDR3: CASSQDSAGTNYNEQFF

J: TRBJ2-2
size: NA
D: NA
V: TRBV11-2
length: 15
DNA: TGTGCCAGCAGCTTACTTCTCGGGAACACCGGGGAGCTGTTTTTT
CDR3: CASSLLLGNTGELFF

J: TRBJ2-3
size: NA
D: TRBD1
V: TRBV7-3
length: 19
DNA: TGTGCCAGCAGCTTAACTGGTGACAGGGGCCTCCCCGGCACAGATACGCAGTATTTT
CDR3: CASSLTGDRGLPGTDTQYF

J: TRBJ2-1
size: NA
D: TRBD1
V: TRBV4-3
length: 16
DNA: TGCGCCAGCAGCCAAGTGTGGCAGGGGGCTTACAATGAGCAGTTCTTC
CDR3: CASSQVWQGAYNEQFF

J: TRBJ1-4
size: NA
D: NA
V: TRBV6-1
length: 14
DNA: TGTGCCAGCAGTCAGGACTCTCCTAATGAAAAACTGTTTTTT
CDR3: CASSQDSPNEKLFF

J: TRBJ1-6
size: NA
D: NA
V: TRBV5-6
length: 16
DNA: TGTGCCAGCAGCTTCGATGGCAGGGGTATCGGTTCACCCCTCCACTTT
CDR3: CASSFDGRGIGSPLHF

J: TRBJ1-6
size: NA
D: NA
V: TRBV7-8
length: 15
DNA: TGTGCCAGCAGCTTAATTATAAGGGGTGATTCACCCCTCCACTTT
CDR3: CASSLIIRGDSPLHF

J: TRBJ2-7
size: NA
D: TRBD1
V: TRBV28
length: 15
DNA: TGTGCCAGCAGTTTTGTGGAGGACAGGACTGGCGAGCAGTACTTC
CDR3: CASSFVEDRTGEQYF

J: TRBJ1-3
size: once
D: NA
V: TRBV7-8
length: 14
DNA: TGTGCCAGCAGCTTAGAGGCGGTAGGAAACACCATATATTTT
CDR3: CASSLEAVGNTIYF

J: TRBJ2-7
size: NA
D: TRBD1
V: TRBV2
length: 13
DNA: TGTGCCAGCAGGGGACAGCTCTCCTACGAGCAGTACTTC
CDR3: CASRGQLSYEQYF

J: TRBJ1-1
size: NA
D: TRBD1
V: TRBV5-5
length: 17
DNA: TGTGCCAGCAGCCAAACCTCCTACTCGACAGGGAGCACTGAAGCTTTCTTT
CDR3: CASSQTSYSTGSTEAFF

J: TRBJ2-7
size: NA
D: TRBD2
V: TRBV6-5
length: 14
DNA: TGTGCCAGCAGTTCAGCGGGGGGGCGGGACGAGCAGTACTTC
CDR3: CASSSAGGRDEQYF

J: TRBJ2-3
size: NA
D: NA
V: TRBV7-9
length: 13
DNA: TGTGCCAGCAGCTTCACAGGGTCAGATACGCAGTATTTT
CDR3: CASSFTGSDTQYF

J: TRBJ2-1
size: NA
D: TRBD2
V: TRBV9
length: 15
DNA: TGTGCCAGCAGCGTAGGGGTCGGAGCGGGAAATGAGCAGTTCTTC
CDR3: CASSVGVGAGNEQFF

J: TRBJ1-5
size: NA
D: NA
V: TRBV9
length: 15
DNA: TGTGCCAGCAGCCACGGCGGGCTGCCGAATCAGCCCCAGCATTTT
CDR3: CASSHGGLPNQPQHF

J: TRBJ2-7
size: few
D: TRBD2
V: TRBV11-2
length: 14
DNA: TGTGCCAGCAGTTCAGCGGGGGGGCGGGACGAGCAGTACTTC
CDR3: CASSSAGGRDEQYF

J: TRBJ1-4
size: NA
D: NA
V: TRBV6-1
length: 14
DNA: TGTGCCAGCAGTGAAAAGGGGATCGGTGAAAAACTGTTTTTT
CDR3: CASSEKGIGEKLFF

J: TRBJ1-2
size: once
D: NA
V: TRBV6-1
length: 14
DNA: TGTGCCAGCACGACGAAGGTGCAGGGAGGTGGCTACACCTTC
CDR3: CASTTKVQGGGYTF

J: TRBJ2-4
size: NA
D: TRBD2
V: TRBV27
length: 18
DNA: TGTGCCAGCAGTCCGTGGACTAGCGGGCACCTAGCCAAAAACATTCAGTACTTC
CDR3: CASSPWTSGHLAKNIQYF

J: TRBJ2-5
size: NA
D: TRBD2
V: TRBV7-9
length: 14
DNA: TGTGCCAGCAGCTTAGGCGGGAGGGGAGAGACCCAGTACTTC
CDR3: CASSLGGRGETQYF

J: TRBJ2-2
size: NA
D: NA
V: TRBV2
length: 12
DNA: TGTGCCAGCAGTGAAGCCGCGGGGGAGCTGTTTTTT
CDR3: CASSEAAGELFF

J: TRBJ2-1
size: few
D: NA
V: TRBV5-5
length: 13
DNA: TGTGCCAGCAGCTTGGCCCCACTTCCTGAGCAGTTCTTC
CDR3: CASSLAPLPEQFF

J: TRBJ1-3
size: once
D: NA
V: TRBV4-3
length: 16
DNA: TGCGCCAGCAGCCAAGAGAGGGCGTTGACTGGAAACACCATATATTTT
CDR3: CASSQERALTGNTIYF

J: TRBJ2-7
size: NA
D: NA
V: TRBV2
length: 13
DNA: TGTGCCAGCAGGCCCGGGATGACCTACGAGCAGTACTTC
CDR3: CASRPGMTYEQYF

J: TRBJ1-1
size: NA
D: NA
V: TRBV2
length: 14
DNA: TGTGCCAGCGAGTCGTGGGGGGTGAACACTGAAGCTTTCTTT
CDR3: CASESWGVNTEAFF

J: TRBJ1-2
size: NA
D: NA
V: TRBV11-2
length: 12
DNA: TGTGCCAGCAGCTTAGCGGACAGAGAGAGGGCCTTC
CDR3: CASSLADRERAF

J: TRBJ2-7
size: NA
D: TRBD2
V: TRBV28
length: 15
DNA: TGTGCCAGCAGCCGGACTAGCGGGACTCAATACGAGCAGTACTTC
CDR3: CASSRTSGTQYEQYF

J: TRBJ2-1
size: few
D: NA
V: TRBV10-2
length: 14
DNA: TGCGCCAGCTTAGCGGATAGCTCCTACAATGAGCAGTTCTTC
CDR3: CASLADSSYNEQFF

J: TRBJ2-2
size: NA
D: NA
V: TRBV4-3
length: 14
DNA: TGCGCCAGCAGCCAAGAACTGGACACCGGGGAGCTGTTTTTT
CDR3: CASSQELDTGELFF

J: TRBJ2-6
size: once
D: NA
V: TRBV11-2
length: 16
DNA: TGTGCCAGCAGCTTAGAACCCAGCTCTGGGGCCAACGTCCTGACTTTC
CDR3: CASSLEPSSGANVLTF

J: TRBJ2-7
size: NA
D: NA
V: TRBV18
length: 15
DNA: TGTGCCAGCTCACCACCAACAGGGACCTACTACGAGCAGTACTTC
CDR3: CASSPPTGTYYEQYF

J: TRBJ1-2
size: NA
D: NA
V: TRBV4-3
length: 13
DNA: TGCGCCAGCAGCGCATTGGGGGGGCCTGGCTACACCTTC
CDR3: CASSALGGPGYTF

J: TRBJ2-7
size: NA
D: TRBD1
V: TRBV6-6
length: 16
DNA: TGTGCCAGCAGTTACCCGGACAGGGAGCCCTCCTACGAGCAGTACTTC
CDR3: CASSYPDREPSYEQYF

J: TRBJ2-7
size: NA
D: TRBD1
V: TRBV28
length: 15
DNA: TGTGCCAGCACGCCTCTACGGGACAGGGGAAACGAGCAGTACTTC
CDR3: CASTPLRDRGNEQYF

J: TRBJ2-5
size: NA
D: TRBD1
V: TRBV9
length: 17
DNA: TGTGCCAGCAGCGTAGAAGGGGGACAGGGGGCTGGGGAGACCCAGTACTTC
CDR3: CASSVEGGQGAGETQYF

J: TRBJ1-3
size: NA
D: NA
V: TRBV27
length: 14
DNA: TGTGCCAGCAGTTTGTCAGGGTGGGGAAACACCATATATTTT
CDR3: CASSLSGWGNTIYF

J: TRBJ2-2
size: NA
D: TRBD1
V: TRBV4-1
length: 15
DNA: TGCGCCAGCAGCCGGGACAGGTCGAACACCGGGGAGCTGTTTTTT
CDR3: CASSRDRSNTGELFF

J: TRBJ2-1
size: NA
D: TRBD2
V: TRBV2
length: 14
DNA: TGTGCCACAGAAGCGGGAATTTCCTACAATGAGCAGTTCTTC
CDR3: CATEAGISYNEQFF